This T cell receptor beta chain was sequenced during a study of cytomegalovirus exposure and HLA in healthy donors. Study-wide results and limits: Later analysis identified about 17,000 TCR beta sequences associated with HLA alleles, using a false discovery rate threshold of 0.05.

PCR involved 60 Vbeta and 13 Jbeta primers. Data came from immunoSEQ multiplex PCR; TCRdb stores just in-frame clones and leaves some out. The sample carries under 250,000 clones, 65% to 80% recorded once. For this clone: Its antigen remains unknown.

The V gene lost 0 bases and the J gene lost 5 bases, with 14 bases spanning the gap. Germline V gene sequence: CDR1 LNHDA, CDR2 SQIVND (reference sequence). The CDR3 has 16 residues. The chain has TRBV19 and TRBJ1-5; the D gene is possibly TRBD1 (5 bases). The origin of this receptor is a woman aged 30 to 39 in good health and CMV-seropositive. The sample consisted of PBMCs. As DNA, the CDR3 is TGTGCCAGTAGTATAGATCCCGACAGTATTTATCAGCCCCAGCATTTT. This encodes CASSIDPDSIYQPQHF. Full variable domain (remainder filled in from reference TRBV19 and TRBJ1-5): DGGITQSPKYLFRKEGQNVTLSCEQNLNHDAMYWYRQDPGQGLRLIYYSQIVNDFQKGDIAEGYSVSREKKESFPLTVTSAQKNPTAFYLCASSIDPDSIYQPQHFGDGTRLSIL.